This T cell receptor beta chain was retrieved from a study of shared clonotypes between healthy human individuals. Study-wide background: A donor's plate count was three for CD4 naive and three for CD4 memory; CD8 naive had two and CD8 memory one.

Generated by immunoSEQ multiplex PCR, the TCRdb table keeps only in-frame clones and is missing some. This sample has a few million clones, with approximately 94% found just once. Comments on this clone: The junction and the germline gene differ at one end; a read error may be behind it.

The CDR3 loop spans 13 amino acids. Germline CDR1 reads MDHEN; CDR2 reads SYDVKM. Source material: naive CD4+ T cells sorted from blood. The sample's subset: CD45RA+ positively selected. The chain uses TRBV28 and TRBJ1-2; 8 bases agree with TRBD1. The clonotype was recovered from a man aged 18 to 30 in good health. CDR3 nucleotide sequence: TGTGCCAGCAGCGTTCAGGGGGCGCGGGGAAAACTCTTC. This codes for CASSVQGARGKLF.